This T cell receptor (beta chain) was captured by sequencing in a study of cytomegalovirus exposure and HLA in healthy donors. Overall study context: Falling in the Caucasian-associated ancestry cluster were about 83% of under 500 genotyped donors. Study-level findings and limits: The study designated fewer than 200 TCR beta chains cytomegalovirus-associated.

About this clone itself: Antigen unknown.

PCR amplification relied on 60 Vbeta primers (plus 13 Jbeta primers). Some clones are missing from TCRdb's copy, which holds only in-frame ones; the method was immunoSEQ multiplex PCR. This sample yields about 160,000 clones, of which approximately 80% are seen a single time; roughly 2.3% belongs to the top ten. The material sequenced was PBMCs. This TCR was sampled from a male donor in good health and CMV-seronegative.

CDR3 protein: CASSLGGPGTDTQYF. The DNA for the CDR3 is TGTGCCAGCAGCTTGGGGGGGCCGGGCACAGATACGCAGTATTTT. This rearrangement joins TRBV5-4 to TRBJ2-3; possible D gene TRBD1, 6 bases. The germline gives CDR1 SGHNT, CDR2 YYREEE (reference sequence). This CDR3 has 15 residues. Trimming shortened V by 0 bases and J by 1 base, and 9 bases separated the two germline ends.